Shown below are 9 T cell receptor beta chains from a single sample sequenced in a study of beta chain features in type 1 diabetes (dated by TCRdb to the late 2010s). Study-level results and caveats: In all four CD4+ subsets, TCRB CDR3 length was moderately but significantly shorter in type 1 diabetes patients.

No antigen has been assigned to these receptors. Library method: the immunoSEQ multiplex PCR assay. The entire isolated RNA was reverse transcribed using the High Capacity cDNA Reverse Transcription Kit, and thus expressed TCRB transcripts were sequenced. Imported from immuneACCESS, the table was reduced by TCRdb to in-frame sequences with V and J called. These copies leave out some clones; in studies compared against another copy, an unresolved V gene accounts for under half, and the cause of the remainder is not known. Recorded for this sample are fewer than 200,000 clones; approximately 10% of them occurred a single time. More than 0.45% of the sample goes to the ten largest clones. Source material: central memory CD4+ T cells from blood. All receptors derive from a man aged 25 to 45 with type 1 diabetes.

CDR3 residues: CASLTGLAGEETQYF. As DNA, the CDR3 is TGTGCCAGCCTTACGGGACTAGCGGGAGAAGAGACCCAGTACTTC. The chain joins TRBV6-1 to TRBJ2-5, with 14 nucleotides matching TRBD2. The CDR3 extends over 15 amino acids. V lost 8 bases, J lost 3 bases, and 5 bases stayed unmatched. Per the germline V gene, CDR1 is MNHNS and CDR2 is SASEGT.

The V call is TRBV15, the J call TRBJ2-7, with TRBD2 matching over 9 bases. Germline V gene sequence: CDR1 LNHNV, CDR2 YYDKDF (reference sequence). CDR3 size: 15 residues. The trim removed 1 base at V and 6 bases at J, leaving 7 bases unmatched. The CDR3 region is CATSRGSLAGIEQYF. The CDR3 DNA reads as TGTGCCACCAGCAGAGGATCCCTAGCGGGAATCGAGCAGTACTTC.

The table lists this clone with many counts. V and J are TRBV4-1 and TRBJ2-1, with 10 bases matching TRBD2. Germline V gene sequence: CDR1 MGHRA, CDR2 YSYEKL. V was clipped by 1 base and J by 6 bases; unmatched bases: 6. This CDR3 is 16 amino acids long. The CDR3 is CASSQGASGRSNEQFF. CDR3 in DNA: TGCGCCAGCAGCCAAGGCGCTAGCGGGAGATCCAATGAGCAGTTCTTC.

The chain carries TRBV25-1 and TRBJ2-3; possible D gene TRBD2, 5 bases. Trimming cost V 2 bases and J 4 bases, with 7 bases left between them. Per the germline V gene, CDR1 is MGHDK and CDR2 is SYGVNS. The CDR3 extends over 13 amino acids. The CDR3 here is CASSESGADTQYF. DNA of the CDR3: TGTGCCAGCAGTGAAAGCGGAGCAGATACGCAGTATTTT.

This clone was seen more than once but under ten times. The chain couples TRBV5-4 to TRBJ1-1; tentative D call: TRBD1 (6 bases). The CDR3 runs 15 residues. Trimming removed 5 bases from V and 0 bases from J, with 14 bases in between. In germline, CDR1 is SGHNT, CDR2 YYREEE (reference sequence). The CDR3 DNA follows: TGTGCCAGCAGTCGGGATGGGGGCCTGAACACTGAAGCTTTCTTT. It encodes CASSRDGGLNTEAFF.

The chain carries TRBV18 and TRBJ2-1, with D possibly matching TRBD2 (6 bases). V gave up 2 bases and J gave up 8 bases, with 13 bases separating them. The CDR3 covers 14 residues. Germline V lookup: CDR1 KGHSH, CDR2 LQKENI. CDR3 coding DNA: TGTGCCAGCTCACCAGGAGGGGCGCAGCATGAGCAGTTCTTC. This sequence encodes CASSPGGAQHEQFF.

This clone was counted a few times. The chain is built from TRBV28 and TRBJ2-5; 8 bases align to TRBD1. This CDR3 contains 15 residues. CDR1 and CDR2 (germline): MDHEN, SYDVKM. V trimming: 8 bases; J trimming: 3 bases; junction bases outside the gene matches: 11. CDR3 nucleotides: TGTGCCAGCGCTAGGCTGGGACAGGACGAAGAGACCCAGTACTTC. Protein product: CASARLGQDEETQYF.

The chain recombines TRBV4-1 with TRBJ2-5, with D perhaps matching TRBD1 (5 bases). The CDR3 loop spans 14 amino acids. Deletions cut 2 bases from V and 3 bases from J, with 10 bases between. Germline lookup yields CDR1 MGHRA and CDR2 YSYEKL. CDR3 region: CASSQQGKKETQYF. The DNA of the CDR3 is TGCGCCAGCAGCCAACAGGGCAAGAAAGAGACCCAGTACTTC.

The chain links TRBV27 to TRBJ1-5; D is unclear. CDR3 size: 12 residues. CDR1 MNHEY and CDR2 SMNVEV come from the germline V gene (reference sequence). V was pared by 5 bases and J by 5 bases, with 7 bases between. CDR3 nucleotides: TGTGCCAGCAGTCCCAATGATCAGCCCCAGCATTTT. It yields the protein CASSPNDQPQHF.